This T cell receptor beta chain was documented in a study of PD-L1 blockade in urothelial cancer. The overall study: Median T cell yield per blood sample was more than 120,000 cells.

Trimming removed 5 bases from V and 7 bases from J; junction bases left unmatched: 15. CDR1 SEHNR and CDR2 FQNEAQ come from the germline V gene (reference sequence). This CDR3 is built from 16 residues. Time point described: pretreatment peripheral blood. Each PCR received spiked synthetic TCR analog templates. Assay used: immunoSEQ multiplex PCR; TCRdb lists only in-frame clones, some missing. The sample includes approximately 50,000 clones, roughly 80% seen only once; the top ten take approximately 3%. The source of this sequence is a man between 65 and 85 years old with urothelial cancer. The chain joins TRBV7-9 to TRBJ2-7; 9 positions match TRBD2. The sequenced sample was PBMCs, obtained around atezolizumab (anti-PD-L1) treatment. This CDR3 is CASSHPGAGGPGEQYF. The CDR3 nucleotides read TGTGCCAGCAGCCACCCCGGTGCGGGGGGGCCGGGGGAGCAGTACTTC.